The 23 T cell receptor beta chains below come from one sample, sequenced in a study of read filtering for tumor transcriptome and immune sequencing. From 300 to 450 ng of RNA, a library with molecular barcoded alpha/delta and beta/gamma adaptors was made. TCRdb processed the reads anew with MiXCR; each CDR3 protein has one entry. The sample carries about 10,000 distinct CDR3 sequences, approximately 15% recorded once. Sequenced input: a population of CD138-negative cells sorted from bone marrow. Every receptor here comes from a donor at least 40 years old with multiple myeloma.

This clonotype was counted ten times or more. This rearrangement joins TRBV4-3 to TRBJ1-1, with D perhaps TRBD1 (5 bases). This CDR3 has 15 residues. Germline CDR1 reads LGHNA; CDR2 reads YSLEER. Deletions cut 4 bases from V and 4 bases from J, with 16 bases between. CDR3 region: CASSRGPGTGTEAFF. The CDR3 DNA reads as TGCGCCAGCAGCCGGGGCCCGGGGACGGGCACTGAAGCTTTCTTT.

This clonotype was seen a few times. This chain links TRBV7-9 with TRBJ2-2; D gene unclear. The V end lost 2 bases, the J end lost 11 bases, and 9 bases lay between the germline ends. The CDR3 has 12 amino acids. Germline lookup yields CDR1 SEHNR and CDR2 FQNEAQ (reference sequence). The CDR3 is CASSLYGGELFF. The DNA for the CDR3 is TGTGCCAGCAGCTTATATGGCGGAGAGCTGTTTTTT.

This clonotype occurred once. This chain joins TRBV5-4 and TRBJ2-1, with unresolved D. Germline V gene sequence: CDR1 SGHNT, CDR2 YYREEE (reference sequence). CDR3 length: 14 residues. V was shortened by 5 bases and J by 8 bases, with 17 bases between the two germline ends. The CDR3 DNA follows: TGTGCCAGCAGTTACAGAAGGGCCCTGGATGAGCAGTTCTTC. This gives the protein CASSYRRALDEQFF.

The sample holds many counts of this clonotype. V and J are TRBV5-4 and TRBJ2-2, with 8 bases that match TRBD2. With 4 bases clipped from V and 1 base from J, the junction kept 3 bases outside the gene matches. CDR1 and CDR2 from the germline V gene are SGHNT and YYREEE (reference sequence). The CDR3 sequence is 15 residues long. CDR3 DNA sequence: TGTGCCAGCAGCCTCGGGACTAGGAACACCGGGGAGCTGTTTTTT. Translating it yields CASSLGTRNTGELFF.

This clonotype was picked up many times. J is TRBJ1-5 and V is TRBV7-2, with 7 bases matching TRBD1. CDR1 SGHTA and CDR2 FQGNSA come from the germline V gene. This CDR3 comprises 17 residues. J was trimmed by 7 bases and V by 2 bases; bases with no gene match: 14. As DNA, the CDR3 is TGTGCCAGCAGCTTAACCCCTGAGACAGGGAGAAAGCAGCCCCAGCATTTT. Translation: CASSLTPETGRKQPQHF.

By share, this clonotype ranks as medium-sized. CDR3 nucleotide sequence: TGTGCCAGCAGTTCGGGGACGACGGCTTTCTTT. This encodes CASSSGTTAFF. The chain recombines TRBV12-3 or TRBV12-4 with TRBJ1-1, with D tentatively TRBD1 (5 bases). Between the trimmed V and J ends, which lost 4 bases and 11 bases, there was a span of 11 bases. The CDR3 spans 11 residues.

This clonotype has a count of ten or more. The chain links TRBV5-4 to TRBJ1-2; 8 bases agree with TRBD1. The V gene's germline CDR1 is SGHNT and CDR2 YYREEE (reference sequence). The CDR3 is 14 residues long. J lost 6 bases, V lost 2 bases, and 6 bases had no gene match. CDR3 sequence (DNA): TGTGCCAGCAGCTTCGTGGACAGGGCCCATGGCTACACCTTC. This gives the protein CASSFVDRAHGYTF.

As to this clonotype: A read error may produce the germline difference seen at one junction end. V gene TRBV6-2 or TRBV6-3 combines with J gene TRBJ1-1; 12 bases agree with TRBD1. CDR3 length equals 13 residues. Germline lookup yields CDR1 MNHEY and CDR2 SVGEGT. CDR3 sequence (DNA): TGTGCCGGCAGCACCGGGACAGGGGGCACAACTTTCTTT. Encoded protein: CAGSTGTGGTTFF.

Turning to this clonotype: A clone one base away is much larger, so this may be a read error. The chain combines TRBV7-2 with TRBJ2-1, with D hard to call. The CDR3 spans 12 residues. Looked up from germline, CDR1 is SGHTA and CDR2 is FQGNSA. With 7 bases removed from V and 7 bases from J, the gap between germline ends came to 11 bases. The CDR3 DNA follows: TGTGCCAGCAACTCCCCCCCGAATGAGCAGTTCTTC. Translation: CASNSPPNEQFF.

This clonotype has ten or more counts. The chain is built from TRBV27 and TRBJ2-1; perhaps TRBD2 as D (6 bases). The CDR3 length is 12 residues. V was pared by 5 bases and J by 9 bases, with 11 bases between. Germline lookup yields CDR1 MNHEY and CDR2 SMNVEV (reference sequence). The CDR3 here is CASSAGYSEQFF. CDR3 bases: TGTGCCAGCAGTGCGGGGTACTCTGAGCAGTTCTTC.

This clonotype was observed at least ten times. The chain couples TRBV6-2 or TRBV6-3 to TRBJ2-3; D is unclear. The V gene's germline CDR1 is MNHEY and CDR2 SVGEGT. The CDR3 runs to 17 residues. The V and J ends lost 2 bases and 1 base respectively, with 16 bases between them. CDR3 sequence: CASSYLRSEGGTDTQYF. The CDR3 DNA reads TGTGCCAGCAGTTACCTCCGTTCGGAAGGTGGCACAGATACGCAGTATTTT.

At least ten counts were recorded for this clonotype. The chain carries TRBV5-1 and TRBJ1-1; 8 bases match TRBD1. The CDR3 is 15 amino acids. The junction had 6 bases not matched to a gene; V was cut back by 4 bases and J by 1 base. Germline CDR1 reads SGHRS; CDR2 reads YFSETQ. As DNA, the CDR3 is TGCGCCAGCAGCCCGGGGGGACAGGCGAACACTGAAGCTTTCTTT. This translates into CASSPGGQANTEAFF. Full variable domain (missing parts from reference TRBV5-1 and TRBJ1-1): KAGVTQTPRYLIKTRGQQVTLSCSPISGHRSVSWYQQTPGQGLQFLFEYFSETQRNKGNFPGRFSGRQFSNSRSEMNVSTLELGDSALYLCASSPGGQANTEAFFGQGTRLTVV.

The V gene is TRBV7-9, the J gene TRBJ2-3, with 7 nucleotides matching TRBD2. The CDR3 has 15 amino acids. Germline V gene lookup returns CDR1 SEHNR and CDR2 FQNEAQ (reference sequence). Losses at the gene ends were 5 bases for V and 3 bases for J; bases not matched to a gene: 8. The CDR3: CASSAPAGETDTQYF. The DNA of the CDR3 is TGTGCCAGCAGCGCCCCTGCGGGAGAGACAGATACGCAGTATTTT. Complete variable domain (other parts from reference TRBV7-9 and TRBJ2-3): DTGVSQNPRHKITKRGQNVTFRCDPISEHNRLYWYRQTLGQGPEFLTYFQNEAQLEKSRLLSDRFSAERPKGSFSTLEIQRTEQGDSAMYLCASSAPAGETDTQYFGPGTRLTVL.

This clonotype is medium-sized (0.01 to 0.1%) within its sample. The chain recombines TRBV28 with TRBJ1-1; D is ambiguous. This CDR3 contains 14 residues. V lost 2 bases and J 8 bases, leaving 15 bases between the germline ends. The germline V gene encodes CDR1 MDHEN and CDR2 SYDVKM. The CDR3 here is CASSLPTSFGEAFF. Written as DNA, the CDR3 is TGTGCCAGCAGTTTACCCACATCTTTCGGGGAAGCTTTCTTT.

This clonotype appeared many times. The chain carries TRBV29-1 and TRBJ2-5; D not resolved. This CDR3 contains 13 residues. Germline CDR1 SQVTM, CDR2 ANQGSEA. Trimming pared 0 bases from V and 3 bases from J, leaving 8 bases between. The CDR3 coding sequence is TGCAGCGTTGAAGATCCAAGGGAAGAGACCCAGTACTTC. This sequence encodes CSVEDPREETQYF.

This clonotype was seen ten or more times. The J gene is TRBJ1-1, the V gene TRBV5-1; D remains ambiguous. Germline loops: CDR1 SGHRS, CDR2 YFSETQ. V lost 5 bases to trimming and J lost 1 base, with 9 bases between them. The CDR3 extends over 13 amino acids. CDR3 region: CASSPGSNTEAFF. DNA of the CDR3: TGCGCCAGCAGTCCGGGGTCGAACACTGAAGCTTTCTTT.

This clonotype appeared many times. This sequence joins TRBV12-3 or TRBV12-4 and TRBJ2-5; D perhaps matches TRBD1 (6 bases). There are 13 residues in the CDR3. The ends were cut back, 0 bases at V and 5 bases at J, with 7 bases in the middle. Written as DNA, the CDR3 is TGTGCCAGCAGTTTAGCGCAGGGGGAGACCCAGTACTTC. Translated, it gives CASSLAQGETQYF.

This clonotype appeared many times. The V call is TRBV20-1, the J call TRBJ2-4, with TRBD2 as a possible D gene (6 bases). Germline CDR1 DFQATT, CDR2 SNEGSKA (reference sequence). V was pared by 8 bases and J by 0 bases, with 14 bases between. The CDR3 is made up of 14 amino acids. The chain's CDR3 is CSYGEALAKNIQYF. The CDR3, as DNA: TGCAGTTACGGGGAGGCGCTAGCCAAAAACATTCAGTACTTC.

This clonotype was recorded at least ten times. The gene calls are TRBV20-1 and TRBJ1-5; D gene unclear. Trimming stripped 0 bases from V and 1 base from J, with 13 bases between. Per germline, CDR1 DFQATT and CDR2 SNEGSKA (reference sequence). CDR3 length: 16 residues. The CDR3 DNA follows: TGCAGTGCTAGAGATCATGGGCTGGGGAGCAATCAGCCCCAGCATTTT. It yields the protein CSARDHGLGSNQPQHF.

This clonotype ranks as medium-sized (0.01 to 0.1%). This chain links TRBV6-2 or TRBV6-3 with TRBJ2-3; TRBD2 aligns across 12 bases. From germline, CDR1 is MNHEY and CDR2 SVGEGT. V lost 6 bases, J lost 4 bases, and 5 bases stayed unmatched. The CDR3 consists of 15 residues. The CDR3 bases are TGTGCCAGCAGCTCCCCTAGCGGGGGGGCAGATACGCAGTATTTT. This encodes CASSSPSGGADTQYF.

This clonotype has ten or more counts. For the CDR3, the DNA is TGTGCCAGCAGTGAGTGGGAAACGAACACTGAAGCTTTCTTT. Translated, it gives CASSEWETNTEAFF. The rearrangement uses TRBV2 and TRBJ1-1; D is uncertain. Germline V lookup: CDR1 SNHLY, CDR2 FYNNEI. Trimming cost V 3 bases and J 1 base, with 9 bases left between them. This CDR3 has 14 residues.

In regard to this clonotype: A far larger clone differs by one base, so this is likely a read error. The rearrangement links TRBV7-2 to TRBJ2-7; TRBD1 agrees at 10 bases. The V gene's germline CDR1 is SGHTA and CDR2 FQGNSA. The V segment lost 5 bases and the J segment 5 bases; nucleotides outside the gene matches: 6. This CDR3 has 14 amino acids. In DNA form, the CDR3 reads TGTGCCAGCAGCCCAAGACAGGGGGCCAACGAGCAGTACTTC. It yields the protein CASSPRQGANEQYF. The full variable domain, its missing parts supplied by reference TRBV7-2 and TRBJ2-7, is GAGVSQSPSNKVTEKGKDVELRCDPISGHTALYWYRQSLGQGLEFLIYFQGNSAPDKSGLPSDRFSAERTGGSVSTLTIQRTQQEDSAVYLCASSPRQGANEQYFGPGTRLTVT.

With respect to this clonotype: The junction departs from germline at one end; a sequencing error may be responsible. The genes are TRBV4-1 and TRBJ1-1; D remains unclear. In germline, CDR1 is MGHRA, CDR2 YSYEKL. The CDR3 loop spans 16 amino acids. Here the CDR3 reads CTSSQDTYWLNTEAFF. The CDR3 nucleotides read TGCACCAGCAGCCAAGATACCTACTGGCTCAACACTGAAGCTTTCTTT.